Below, 3 T cell receptor beta chains from the same sample are listed, as sequenced in a study of CD8+CD57+ T cells in acquired aplastic anemia. Genomic DNA templated the TCR beta VDJ and CDR3 profiling. TCRdb recomputed calls from the reads with MiXCR, one row per CDR3 protein. The sample holds about 180,000 distinct CDR3 sequences, 40% to 55% seen once. Specimen: sorted CD4+, CD8+, or CD8+CD57+ T cells (not recorded which) from PBMCs. The receptors shown here come from a human donor in good health.

The CDR3 loop is CASSLLGGGYNEQFF. DNA for the CDR3: TGTGCCAGCAGCTTGTTGGGAGGCGGGTACAATGAGCAGTTCTTC. V and J are TRBV11-1 and TRBJ2-1; D may be TRBD2 (6 bases). The CDR3 loop spans 15 amino acids. Deletions cut 3 bases from V and 4 bases from J, with 13 bases between. The germline gives CDR1 SGHAT, CDR2 FQDESV (reference sequence).

This clonotype was seen repeatedly, ten times or more. The chain joins TRBV4-1 to TRBJ1-5, with D possibly being TRBD1 (5 bases). Between the trimmed V and J ends, which lost 3 bases and 2 bases, there was a span of 11 bases. The CDR3 has 15 amino acids. The V gene's germline CDR1 is MGHRA and CDR2 YSYEKL. This CDR3 reads CASSQADSGNQPQHF. The CDR3 region has the DNA TGCGCCAGCAGCCAGGCAGACAGCGGCAATCAGCCCCAGCATTTT.

The chain joins TRBV28 to TRBJ1-1; 10 nucleotides line up with TRBD1. CDR1 and CDR2 (germline): MDHEN, SYDVKM. CDR3 size: 15 residues. The ends lost 6 bases at V and 9 bases at J; junction bases unmatched: 13. CDR3 residues: CASSPDRGDSYKAFF. The CDR3 nucleotides read TGTGCCAGCAGCCCGGACAGGGGGGATAGTTATAAAGCTTTCTTT.